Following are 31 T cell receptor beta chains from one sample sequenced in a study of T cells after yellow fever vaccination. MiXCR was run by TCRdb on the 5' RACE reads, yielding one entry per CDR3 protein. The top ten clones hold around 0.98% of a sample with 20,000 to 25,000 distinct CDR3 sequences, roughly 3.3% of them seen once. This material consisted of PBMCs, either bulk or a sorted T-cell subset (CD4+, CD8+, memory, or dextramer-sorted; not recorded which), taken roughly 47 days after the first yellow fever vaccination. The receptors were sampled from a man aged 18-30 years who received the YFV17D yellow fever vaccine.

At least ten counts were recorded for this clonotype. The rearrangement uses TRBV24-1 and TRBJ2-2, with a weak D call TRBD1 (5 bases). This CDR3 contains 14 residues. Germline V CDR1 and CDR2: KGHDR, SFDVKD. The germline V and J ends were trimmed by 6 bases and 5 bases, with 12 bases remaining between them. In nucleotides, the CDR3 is TGTGCCACCAGTCAGCAGGGCCGAACCGGGGAGCTGTTTTTT. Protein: CATSQQGRTGELFF.

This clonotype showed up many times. CDR3 loop: CASSDLTRGQPQHF. The CDR3 DNA sequence: TGTGCCAGCAGTGATTTGACGCGGGGTCAGCCCCAGCATTTT. The V call is TRBV2, the J call TRBJ1-5; D gene uncertain. V was clipped by 3 bases and J by 6 bases, with 12 bases between them. The CDR3 runs 14 residues. The V gene's germline CDR1 is SNHLY and CDR2 FYNNEI.

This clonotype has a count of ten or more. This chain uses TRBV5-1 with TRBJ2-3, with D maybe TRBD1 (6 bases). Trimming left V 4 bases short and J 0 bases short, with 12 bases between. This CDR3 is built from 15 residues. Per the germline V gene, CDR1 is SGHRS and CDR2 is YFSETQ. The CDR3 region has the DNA TGCGCCAGCAGCGAGGGACAATTAAGCACAGATACGCAGTATTTT. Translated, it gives CASSEGQLSTDTQYF. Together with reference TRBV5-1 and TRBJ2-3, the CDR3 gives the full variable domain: KAGVTQTPRYLIKTRGQQVTLSCSPISGHRSVSWYQQTPGQGLQFLFEYFSETQRNKGNFPGRFSGRQFSNSRSEMNVSTLELGDSALYLCASSEGQLSTDTQYFGPGTRLTVL.

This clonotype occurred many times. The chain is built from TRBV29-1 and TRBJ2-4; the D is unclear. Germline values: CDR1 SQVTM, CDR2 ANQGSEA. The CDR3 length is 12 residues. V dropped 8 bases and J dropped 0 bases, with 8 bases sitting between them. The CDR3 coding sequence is TGCAGCTCCGTAGGAGCCAAAAACATTCAGTACTTC. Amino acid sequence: CSSVGAKNIQYF.

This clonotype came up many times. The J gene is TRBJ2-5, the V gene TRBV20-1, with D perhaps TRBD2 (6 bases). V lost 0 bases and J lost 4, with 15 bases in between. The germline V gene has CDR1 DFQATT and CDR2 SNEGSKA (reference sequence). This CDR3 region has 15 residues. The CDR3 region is CSARDPGVFAETQYF. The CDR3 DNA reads TGCAGTGCTAGAGATCCGGGGGTTTTTGCAGAGACCCAGTACTTC.

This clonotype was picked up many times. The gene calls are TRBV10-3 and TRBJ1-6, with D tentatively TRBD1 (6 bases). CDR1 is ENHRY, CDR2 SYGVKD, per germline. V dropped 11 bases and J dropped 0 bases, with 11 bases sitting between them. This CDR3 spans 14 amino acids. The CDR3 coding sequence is TGTGCCTCCACAGGGTTCTCCTATAATTCACCCCTCCACTTT. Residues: CASTGFSYNSPLHF.

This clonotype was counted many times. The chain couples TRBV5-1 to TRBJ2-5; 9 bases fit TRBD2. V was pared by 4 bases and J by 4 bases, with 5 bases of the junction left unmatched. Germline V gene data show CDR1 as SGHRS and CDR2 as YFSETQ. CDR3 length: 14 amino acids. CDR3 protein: CASSPGTSSETQYF. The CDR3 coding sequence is TGCGCCAGCAGCCCCGGGACTAGCTCAGAGACCCAGTACTTC.

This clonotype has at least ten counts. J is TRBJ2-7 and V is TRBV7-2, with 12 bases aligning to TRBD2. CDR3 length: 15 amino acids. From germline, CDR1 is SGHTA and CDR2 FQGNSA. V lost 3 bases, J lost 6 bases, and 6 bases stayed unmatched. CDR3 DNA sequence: TGTGCCAGCAGCTTGGTCCTAGCGGGGGGGTTCGAGCAGTACTTC. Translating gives CASSLVLAGGFEQYF.

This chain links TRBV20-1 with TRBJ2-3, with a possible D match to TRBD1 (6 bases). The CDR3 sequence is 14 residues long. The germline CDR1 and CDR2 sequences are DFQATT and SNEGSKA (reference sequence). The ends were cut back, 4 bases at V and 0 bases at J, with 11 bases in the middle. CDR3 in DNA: TGCAGTGCTACCAGGGGACATAGCACAGATACGCAGTATTTT. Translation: CSATRGHSTDTQYF.

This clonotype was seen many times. CDR3 sequence reads: CARYSEQGSFQPQHF. Here the CDR3 DNA reads TGTGCCAGATACTCCGAACAGGGCTCGTTTCAGCCCCAGCATTTT. This rearrangement joins TRBV27 to TRBJ1-5; D may be TRBD1 (6 bases). Germline-derived CDR1 and CDR2 are MNHEY and SMNVEV (reference sequence). Trimming left V 9 bases short and J 6 bases short, with 21 bases between. The CDR3 runs to 15 residues.

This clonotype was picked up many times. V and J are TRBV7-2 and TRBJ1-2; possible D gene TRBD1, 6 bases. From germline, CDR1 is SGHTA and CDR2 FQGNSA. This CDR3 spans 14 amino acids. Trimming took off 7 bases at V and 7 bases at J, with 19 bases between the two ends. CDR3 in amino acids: CASILAGGVSGYTF. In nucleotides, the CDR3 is TGTGCCAGCATCCTGGCGGGGGGCGTCAGTGGCTACACCTTC.

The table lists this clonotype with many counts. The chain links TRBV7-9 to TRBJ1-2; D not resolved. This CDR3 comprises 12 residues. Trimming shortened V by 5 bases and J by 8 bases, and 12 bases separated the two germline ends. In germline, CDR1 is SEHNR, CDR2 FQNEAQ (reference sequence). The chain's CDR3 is CASSLGALGYTF. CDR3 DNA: TGTGCCAGCAGCCTGGGAGCTTTAGGCTACACCTTC.

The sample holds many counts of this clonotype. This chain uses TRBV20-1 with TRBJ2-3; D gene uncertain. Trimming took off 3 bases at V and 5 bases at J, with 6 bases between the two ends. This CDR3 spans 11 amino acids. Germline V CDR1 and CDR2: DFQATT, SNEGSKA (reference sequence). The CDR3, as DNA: TGCAGTGCTAGCGGTGGAGATACGCAGTATTTT. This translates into CSASGGDTQYF.

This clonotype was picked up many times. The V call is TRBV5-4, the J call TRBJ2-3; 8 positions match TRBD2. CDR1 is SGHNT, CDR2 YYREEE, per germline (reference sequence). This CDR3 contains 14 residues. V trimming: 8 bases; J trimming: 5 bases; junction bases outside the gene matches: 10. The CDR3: CASQRRGEGDTQYF. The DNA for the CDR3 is TGTGCCAGTCAGAGGCGGGGGGAGGGAGATACGCAGTATTTT.

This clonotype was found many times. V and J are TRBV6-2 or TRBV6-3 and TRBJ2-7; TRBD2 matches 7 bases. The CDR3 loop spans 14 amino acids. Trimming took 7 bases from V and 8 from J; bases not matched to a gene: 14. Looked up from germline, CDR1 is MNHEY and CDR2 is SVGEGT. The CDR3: CASTSGTTSWQQYF. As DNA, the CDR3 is TGTGCCAGCACCTCCGGGACTACCTCCTGGCAGCAGTACTTC.

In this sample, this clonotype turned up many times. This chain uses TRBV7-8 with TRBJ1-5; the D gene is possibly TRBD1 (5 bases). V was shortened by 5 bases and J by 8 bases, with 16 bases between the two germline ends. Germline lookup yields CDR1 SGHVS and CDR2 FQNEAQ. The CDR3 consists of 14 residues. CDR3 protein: CASSRARGDEPQHF. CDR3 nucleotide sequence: TGTGCCAGCAGCCGAGCCCGGGGGGACGAGCCCCAGCATTTT.

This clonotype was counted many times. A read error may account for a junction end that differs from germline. The CDR3 region is CASSLGGGSYNEQFF. The CDR3 nucleotides read TGCGCCAGCAGTTTGGGGGGGGGATCCTACAATGAGCAGTTCTTC. V is TRBV5-1 and J is TRBJ2-1, with TRBD2 matching over 7 bases. CDR1 SGHRS and CDR2 YFSETQ come from the germline V gene. CDR3 length: 15 amino acids.

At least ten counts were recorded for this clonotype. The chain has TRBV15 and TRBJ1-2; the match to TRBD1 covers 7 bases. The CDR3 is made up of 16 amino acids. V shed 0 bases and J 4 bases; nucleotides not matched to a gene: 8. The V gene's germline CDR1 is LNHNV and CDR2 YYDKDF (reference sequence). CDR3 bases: TGTGCCACCAGCAGAGACTTTGGACAGGCTGCCTATGGCTACACCTTC. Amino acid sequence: CATSRDFGQAAYGYTF.

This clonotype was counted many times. The CDR3 DNA follows: TGTGCCAGCAGCGTACTGGGGGGGGGGGTGTCAGATACGCAGTATTTT. Residues: CASSVLGGGVSDTQYF. The V and J genes are TRBV7-2 and TRBJ2-3, with TRBD2 matching over 7 bases. V was clipped by 5 bases and J by 4 bases; unmatched bases: 12. Germline values: CDR1 SGHTA, CDR2 FQGNSA. This CDR3 region has 16 residues. Variable domain in full (rest from reference TRBV7-2 and TRBJ2-3): GAGVSQSPSNKVTEKGKDVELRCDPISGHTALYWYRQSLGQGLEFLIYFQGNSAPDKSGLPSDRFSAERTGGSVSTLTIQRTQQEDSAVYLCASSVLGGGVSDTQYFGPGTRLTVL.

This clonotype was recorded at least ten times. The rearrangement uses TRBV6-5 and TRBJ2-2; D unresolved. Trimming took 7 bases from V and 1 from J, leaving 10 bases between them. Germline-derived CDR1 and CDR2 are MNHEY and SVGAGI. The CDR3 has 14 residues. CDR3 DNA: TGTGCCAGCACTAGGGCAGGGAACACCGGGGAGCTGTTTTTT. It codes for CASTRAGNTGELFF.

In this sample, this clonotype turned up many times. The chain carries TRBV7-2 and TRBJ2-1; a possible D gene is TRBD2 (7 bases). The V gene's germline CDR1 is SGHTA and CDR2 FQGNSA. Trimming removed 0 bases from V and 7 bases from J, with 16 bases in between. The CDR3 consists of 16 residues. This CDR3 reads CASSLALRGGANEQFF. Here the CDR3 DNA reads TGTGCCAGCAGCTTAGCGTTGAGGGGGGGAGCAAATGAGCAGTTCTTC.

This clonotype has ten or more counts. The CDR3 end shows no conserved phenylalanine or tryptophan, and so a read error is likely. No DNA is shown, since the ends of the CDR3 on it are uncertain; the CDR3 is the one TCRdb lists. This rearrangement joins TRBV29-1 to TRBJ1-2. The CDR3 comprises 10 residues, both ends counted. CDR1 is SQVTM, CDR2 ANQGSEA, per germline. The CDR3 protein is CSVDSRDFLS.

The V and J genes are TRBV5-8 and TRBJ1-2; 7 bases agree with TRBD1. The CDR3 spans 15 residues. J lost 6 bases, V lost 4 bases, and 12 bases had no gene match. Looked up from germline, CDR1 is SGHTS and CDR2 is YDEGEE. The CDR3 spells CASSPLPNRGDGYTF. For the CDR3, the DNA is TGTGCCAGCAGCCCTCTCCCCAACAGGGGTGATGGCTACACCTTC.

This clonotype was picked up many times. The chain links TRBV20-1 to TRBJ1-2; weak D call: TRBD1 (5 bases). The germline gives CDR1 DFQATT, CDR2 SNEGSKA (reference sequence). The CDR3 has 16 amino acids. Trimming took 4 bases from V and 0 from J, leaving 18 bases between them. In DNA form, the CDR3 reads TGCAGTGCTATCCGAGGGGTTTACAAATCTAACTATGGCTACACCTTC. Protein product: CSAIRGVYKSNYGYTF.

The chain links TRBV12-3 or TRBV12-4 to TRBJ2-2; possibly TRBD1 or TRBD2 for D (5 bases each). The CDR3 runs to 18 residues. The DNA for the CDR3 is TGTACCATCTGTGGGGGTTTTGGGTCCGGGGATTTGACCGGGGAGCTGTTTTTT. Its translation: CTICGGFGSGDLTGELFF.

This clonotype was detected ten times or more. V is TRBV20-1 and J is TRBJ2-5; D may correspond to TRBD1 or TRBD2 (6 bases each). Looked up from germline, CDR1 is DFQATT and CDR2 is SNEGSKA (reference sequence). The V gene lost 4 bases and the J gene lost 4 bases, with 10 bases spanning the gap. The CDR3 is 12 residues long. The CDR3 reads CSAMGGGETQYF. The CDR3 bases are TGCAGTGCTATGGGGGGCGGAGAGACCCAGTACTTC.

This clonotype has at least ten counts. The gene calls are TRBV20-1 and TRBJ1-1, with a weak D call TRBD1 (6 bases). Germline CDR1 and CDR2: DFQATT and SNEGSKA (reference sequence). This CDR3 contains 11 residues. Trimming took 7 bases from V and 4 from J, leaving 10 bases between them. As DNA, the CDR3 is TGCAGTGGTCCAGGGGCCACTGAAGCTTTCTTT. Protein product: CSGPGATEAFF.

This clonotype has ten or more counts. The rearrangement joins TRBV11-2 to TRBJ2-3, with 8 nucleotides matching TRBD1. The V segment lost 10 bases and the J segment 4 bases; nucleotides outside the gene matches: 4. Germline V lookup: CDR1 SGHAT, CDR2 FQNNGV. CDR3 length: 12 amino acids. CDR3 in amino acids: CAIKQGADTQYF. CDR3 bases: TGTGCCATCAAACAGGGGGCAGATACGCAGTATTTT.

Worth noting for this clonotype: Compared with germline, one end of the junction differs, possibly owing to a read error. The chain's CDR3 is CTSCFYSGGSSYNEQFF. The CDR3 coding sequence is TGTACCAGCTGTTTCTATAGCGGGGGGAGCTCCTACAATGAGCAGTTCTTC. The chain joins TRBV2 to TRBJ2-1; TRBD2 matches at 10 bases. There are 17 residues in the CDR3. The V gene's germline CDR1 is SNHLY and CDR2 FYNNEI.

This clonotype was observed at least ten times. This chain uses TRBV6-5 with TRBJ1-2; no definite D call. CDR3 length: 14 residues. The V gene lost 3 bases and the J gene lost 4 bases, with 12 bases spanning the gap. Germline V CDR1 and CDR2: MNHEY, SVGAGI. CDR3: CASSYRGIGYGYTF. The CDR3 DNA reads TGTGCCAGCAGTTATCGGGGTATTGGCTATGGCTACACCTTC.

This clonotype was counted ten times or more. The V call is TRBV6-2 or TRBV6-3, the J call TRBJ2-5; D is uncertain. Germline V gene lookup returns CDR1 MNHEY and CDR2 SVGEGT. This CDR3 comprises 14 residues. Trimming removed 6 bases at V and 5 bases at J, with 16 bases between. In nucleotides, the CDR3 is TGTGCCAGCAGCCACCGGGCCCTCGAGGAGACCCAGTACTTC. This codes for CASSHRALEETQYF.